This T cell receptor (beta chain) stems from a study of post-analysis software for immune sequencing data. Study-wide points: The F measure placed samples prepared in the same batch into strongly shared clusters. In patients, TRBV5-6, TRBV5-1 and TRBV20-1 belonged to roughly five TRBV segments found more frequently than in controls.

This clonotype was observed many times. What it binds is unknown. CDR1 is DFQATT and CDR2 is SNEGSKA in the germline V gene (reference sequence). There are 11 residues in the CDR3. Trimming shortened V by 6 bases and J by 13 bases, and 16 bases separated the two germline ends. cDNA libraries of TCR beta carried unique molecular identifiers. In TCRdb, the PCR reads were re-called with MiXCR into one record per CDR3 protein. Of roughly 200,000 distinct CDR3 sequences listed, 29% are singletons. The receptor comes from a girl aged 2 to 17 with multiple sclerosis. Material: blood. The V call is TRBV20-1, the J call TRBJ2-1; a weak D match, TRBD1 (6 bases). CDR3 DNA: TGCAGTGCACAGGGACCCCAATTACAGTTCTTC. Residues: CSAQGPQLQFF.